One and the same sample provided the 5 T cell receptor beta chains below, sequenced in a study of radiation and T cells in renal cell carcinoma. Time point given: blood 2 weeks post-SBRT. Treatment in this sample: 15 Gy SBRT to primary tumor, nephrectomy 4 weeks later. Only in-frame clones appear in the TCRdb table, and some are missing; sequencing was by immunoSEQ multiplex PCR. The repertoire has some 130,000 clones, 75% to 90% of them found once; the top ten carry 1.5% to 2%. The sample in question was blood, obtained from a patient whose treatment included radiotherapy and nephrectomy. The receptors come from a woman aged 55 to 70 with renal cell carcinoma.

The gene calls are TRBV6-1 and TRBJ2-7; either TRBD1 or TRBD2 may fit D (5 bases each). CDR1 and CDR2 (germline): MNHNS, SASEGT. V lost 1 base to trimming and J lost 6 bases, with 7 bases between them. There are 12 residues in the CDR3. The CDR3 sequence: CASSEGGVEQYF. Here the CDR3 DNA reads TGTGCCAGCAGTGAAGGAGGGGTCGAGCAGTACTTC.

This clone has a single count. This chain uses TRBV27 with TRBJ1-6; D may be TRBD1 (5 bases). Trimming took off 3 bases at V and 0 bases at J, with 15 bases between the two ends. The germline V gene encodes CDR1 MNHEY and CDR2 SMNVEV (reference sequence). The CDR3 is 18 amino acids. CDR3 region: CASSFGGTGSSYNSPLHF. Written as DNA, the CDR3 is TGTGCCAGCAGTTTCGGAGGGACTGGGAGCTCCTATAATTCACCCCTCCACTTT.

The genes are TRBV19 and TRBJ2-5; 7 nucleotides agree with TRBD2. The CDR3 is made up of 15 amino acids. Germline values: CDR1 LNHDA, CDR2 SQIVND (reference sequence). J gave up 5 bases and V 3 bases, and 9 bases lay outside the gene matches. CDR3 sequence (DNA): TGTGCCAGTAGTATCGTCCAGCGGGGTAGGGAGACCCAGTACTTC. Amino acid sequence: CASSIVQRGRETQYF.

This clone has a handful of counts. The rearrangement joins TRBV30 to TRBJ1-1; D remains unclear. The V and J ends lost 0 bases and 5 bases respectively, with 10 bases between them. The CDR3 has 13 amino acids. Per the germline V gene, CDR1 is GTSNPN and CDR2 is SVGIG (reference sequence). The CDR3 protein is CAWSVGGSTEAFF. The CDR3 DNA follows: TGTGCCTGGAGTGTTGGAGGCAGTACTGAAGCTTTCTTT.

The V and J genes are TRBV19 and TRBJ1-1; the D gene is possibly TRBD1 (6 bases). V was clipped by 4 bases and J by 1 base, with 16 bases between them. The CDR3 sequence is 16 residues long. Per germline, CDR1 LNHDA and CDR2 SQIVND (reference sequence). CDR3 nucleotides: TGTGCCAGTAGTAGTATAGTCGCGACAGGGAACACTGAAGCTTTCTTT. Amino acid sequence: CASSSIVATGNTEAFF.